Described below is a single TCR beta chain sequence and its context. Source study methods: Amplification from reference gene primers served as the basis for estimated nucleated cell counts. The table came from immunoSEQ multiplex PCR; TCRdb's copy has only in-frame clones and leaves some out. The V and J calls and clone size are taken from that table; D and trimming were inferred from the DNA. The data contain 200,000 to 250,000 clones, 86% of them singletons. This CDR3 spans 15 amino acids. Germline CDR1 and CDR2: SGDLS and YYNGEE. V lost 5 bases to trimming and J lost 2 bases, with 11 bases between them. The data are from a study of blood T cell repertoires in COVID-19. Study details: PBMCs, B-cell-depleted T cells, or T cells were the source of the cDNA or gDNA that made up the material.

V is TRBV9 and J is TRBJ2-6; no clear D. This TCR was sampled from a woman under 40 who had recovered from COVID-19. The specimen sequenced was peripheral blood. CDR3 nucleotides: TGTGCCAGCAGTCTTACATTACCTGGGGCCAACGTCCTGACTTTC. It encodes CASSLTLPGANVLTF.